This T cell receptor beta chain was profiled in a study of T-cell reconstitution after alpha-beta-depleted transplantation in children. This CDR3 comprises 14 residues. The V end was cut by 5 bases, the J end by 8 bases, with 15 bases between. Germline assignment: CDR1 KGHDR and CDR2 SFDVKD. Of note for this clonotype: Its matching antigen is unknown.

For TCRbeta, the library was prepared with unique molecular identifiers. TCRdb passed the PCR reads through MiXCR, listing each CDR3 protein once. In the table there are about 580,000 distinct CDR3 sequences, approximately 30% of which are singletons. General study findings and limits: Reportedly, roughly two months post-transplant, alpha-beta T cells arose from several hundred expanded graft clones. T-cell counts and diversity at one year post-transplant came mainly from newly produced T cells.

The chain couples TRBV24-1 to TRBJ2-1; D ambiguous. Material: PBMCs, obtained before TCRalphabeta/CD19-depleted stem cell transplant. The origin of this receptor is a boy younger than two with Wiskott-Aldrich syndrome, due to receive a stem cell transplant. The CDR3 here is CATSGWAAIDEQFF. The DNA of the CDR3 is TGTGCCACCAGTGGGTGGGCAGCTATCGATGAGCAGTTCTTC.